The 27 T cell receptor beta chains in this list originate from one sample, sequenced in a study of blood T cell repertoires in COVID-19. Data came from immunoSEQ multiplex PCR; TCRdb stores just in-frame clones and leaves some out. The data hold about 330,000 clones, with roughly 90% observed a single time. The sequenced material came from PBMCs or T cells enriched from blood (not recorded which). The receptors stem from a woman aged 25 to 39 who had recovered from COVID-19.

The chain recombines TRBV29-1 with TRBJ2-5; D remains unclear. The germline gives CDR1 SQVTM, CDR2 ANQGSEA. V was clipped by 1 base and J by 1 base, with 7 bases between them. This CDR3 contains 13 residues. CDR3 DNA sequence: TGCAGCGTTGAAGCTACCCCCCAAGAGACCCAGTACTTC. It yields the protein CSVEATPQETQYF.

V and J are TRBV7-9 and TRBJ2-1, with TRBD1 matching 8 bases. J was trimmed by 1 base and V by 4 bases; bases with no gene match: 12. The length of the CDR3 is 18 residues. CDR1 SEHNR and CDR2 FQNEAQ come from the germline V gene (reference sequence). CDR3 DNA: TGTGCCAGCAGCTCGGGCCCCCCCGGGACAGGATCCTACAATGAGCAGTTCTTC. Its translation: CASSSGPPGTGSYNEQFF.

V usage is TRBV6-1 and J usage is TRBJ1-5; possible D gene TRBD1, 6 bases. Trimming shortened V by 4 bases and J by 6 bases, and 19 bases separated the two germline ends. The CDR3 is 16 amino acids. The germline V gene has CDR1 MNHNS and CDR2 SASEGT. The CDR3 loop reads CASSVQPGHQGQPQHF. The CDR3 DNA is TGTGCCAGCAGTGTTCAGCCGGGACATCAGGGTCAGCCCCAGCATTTT.

This chain joins TRBV3-1 (or the pseudogene TRBV3-2) and TRBJ2-7, with 8 bases fitting TRBD1. CDR1 LGHDT and CDR2 YNNKEL come from the germline V gene (reference sequence). Trimming removed 5 bases from V and 2 bases from J; junction bases left unmatched: 8. The CDR3 contains 15 residues. As DNA, the CDR3 is TGTGCCAGCAGCGACCGACAGGGGACCACCTACGAGCAGTACTTC. Its translation is CASSDRQGTTYEQYF.

Details on this clone: Additional DNA sequences in this sample encode the identical CDR3. This rearrangement joins TRBV30 to TRBJ2-7, with 9 positions matching TRBD1. The CDR3 runs to 14 residues. After removal of 0 bases from V and 2 bases from J, the junction contained 2 bases not matched to a gene. Per germline, CDR1 GTSNPN and CDR2 SVGIG (reference sequence). Here the CDR3 reads CAWSVGQGPYEQYF. CDR3 bases: TGTGCCTGGAGTGTGGGACAGGGCCCCTACGAGCAGTACTTC.

The rearrangement uses TRBV10-3 and TRBJ2-7, with no clear D. This CDR3 has 13 amino acids. Trimming took off 7 bases at V and 0 bases at J, with 10 bases between the two ends. Germline V CDR1 and CDR2: ENHRY, SYGVKD. CDR3 coding DNA: TGTGCCATCAAAGTGGAGAGCTCCTACGAGCAGTACTTC. Translated, it gives CAIKVESSYEQYF.

The genes are TRBV5-6 and TRBJ2-2; 7 bases fit TRBD1. CDR1 SGHDT and CDR2 YYEEEE come from the germline V gene. With V trimmed by 6 bases and J by 4 bases, 6 bases remained unmatched. The CDR3 is 14 residues long. CDR3 sequence reads: CASTRTGGTGELFF. CDR3 coding DNA: TGTGCCAGCACCAGGACAGGCGGCACCGGGGAGCTGTTTTTT.

The rearrangement links TRBV6-5 to TRBJ1-1; 10 positions match TRBD1. J was trimmed by 5 bases and V by 0 bases; bases with no gene match: 3. The CDR3 is made up of 15 amino acids. Germline CDR1 reads MNHEY; CDR2 reads SVGAGI. The CDR3 DNA follows: TGTGCCAGCAGTTACTCGGGACAGGGGAAAACTGAAGCTTTCTTT. Protein product: CASSYSGQGKTEAFF.

The genes are TRBV5-6 and TRBJ1-6; maybe TRBD1 (5 bases). The length of the CDR3 is 18 residues. Germline CDR1 and CDR2: SGHDT and YYEEEE. Trimming removed 2 bases at V and 1 base at J, with 16 bases between. CDR3 region: CASSFGHPGASYNSPLHF. CDR3 sequence (DNA): TGTGCCAGCAGCTTCGGACACCCGGGAGCTTCCTATAATTCACCCCTCCACTTT.

The CDR3 is CASSILSGQGRSQPQHF. The CDR3 DNA reads TGTGCCAGTAGTATACTATCGGGACAGGGGAGAAGTCAGCCCCAGCATTTT. This chain uses TRBV19 with TRBJ1-5; TRBD1 matches at 10 bases. The CDR3 totals 17 residues. Germline values: CDR1 LNHDA, CDR2 SQIVND (reference sequence). V shed 2 bases and J 6 bases; nucleotides not matched to a gene: 10.

The chain is built from TRBV10-3 and TRBJ2-3, with 10 bases lining up with TRBD1. The germline V gene encodes CDR1 ENHRY and CDR2 SYGVKD. The CDR3 covers 15 residues. Trimming cost V 6 bases and J 4 bases; bases outside gene matches: 7. The CDR3 DNA reads as TGTGCCATCAGCAAGGGACAGGGGAATCCAGATACGCAGTATTTT. Protein sequence: CAISKGQGNPDTQYF.

The chain employs TRBV6-4 and TRBJ2-3; 8 nucleotides match TRBD1. The J segment lost 4 bases and the V segment lost 1 base, leaving 4 bases of the junction unmatched. Germline CDR1 MRHNA, CDR2 SNTAGT. This CDR3 has 15 amino acids. CDR3 in amino acids: CASSDLDRAPDTQYF. For the CDR3, the DNA is TGTGCCAGCAGTGACTTGGACAGGGCCCCAGATACGCAGTATTTT.

CDR3 region: CASSFALGQGEAFF. The CDR3 coding sequence is TGTGCCAGCAGCTTTGCGCTGGGTCAGGGGGAAGCTTTCTTT. The gene calls are TRBV12-1 and TRBJ1-1; TRBD1, as called in the table, went unchecked against the DNA. TRBV12-1 is termed a pseudogene. The CDR3 spans 14 residues.

This clone was recorded once. This rearrangement joins TRBV18 to TRBJ2-1; 7 bases agree with TRBD1. Germline-derived CDR1 and CDR2 are KGHSH and LQKENI. Trimming removed 3 bases from V and 3 bases from J; junction bases left unmatched: 8. This CDR3 spans 16 amino acids. CDR3 region: CASSPLDRPVYNEQFF. In DNA, the CDR3 is TGTGCCAGCTCACCTTTGGACAGGCCCGTCTACAATGAGCAGTTCTTC.

The chain is built from TRBV3-1 (or the pseudogene TRBV3-2) and TRBJ2-1; 10 bases fit TRBD2. CDR3 size: 17 residues. J gave up 12 bases and V 4 bases, and 18 bases lay outside the gene matches. Per germline, CDR1 LGHDT and CDR2 YNNKEL (reference sequence). The CDR3 loop is CASSPPGGSGGAVWQFF. The CDR3 DNA reads TGTGCCAGCAGCCCCCCCGGTGGGAGCGGGGGGGCGGTCTGGCAGTTCTTC.

The chain joins TRBV3-1 (or the pseudogene TRBV3-2) to TRBJ1-5, with a possible D match to TRBD1 (5 bases). Trimming took off 3 bases at V and 3 bases at J, with 18 bases between the two ends. The CDR3 consists of 17 residues. From germline, CDR1 is LGHDT and CDR2 YNNKEL (reference sequence). CDR3 DNA sequence: TGTGCCAGCAGCCAGTCCCCCCCACCAGGGAACAATCAGCCCCAGCATTTT. It encodes CASSQSPPPGNNQPQHF.

The chain uses TRBV20-1 and TRBJ2-7, with a weak D call TRBD2 (7 bases). CDR1 DFQATT and CDR2 SNEGSKA come from the germline V gene (reference sequence). V gave up 3 bases and J gave up 6 bases, with 21 bases separating them. This CDR3 contains 15 residues. The CDR3 DNA is TGCAGTGCTAGTTCGACCCCTCGCGGGGGCCCCGAGCAGTACTTC. This codes for CSASSTPRGGPEQYF.

The V call is TRBV24-1, the J call TRBJ2-5; D perhaps matches TRBD1 (6 bases). Germline V CDR1 and CDR2: KGHDR, SFDVKD. Between the trimmed V and J ends, which lost 0 bases and 1 base, there was a span of 11 bases. This CDR3 has 16 residues. The CDR3 sequence is CATSDLTGPFQETQYF. CDR3 in DNA: TGTGCCACCAGTGATTTGACAGGGCCCTTCCAAGAGACCCAGTACTTC.

The sample holds one count of this clone. This sequence joins TRBV2 and TRBJ2-7; possible D gene TRBD1, 6 bases. The germline V gene encodes CDR1 SNHLY and CDR2 FYNNEI. The CDR3 totals 12 residues. Trimming removed 6 bases at V and 3 bases at J, with 9 bases between. The CDR3 coding sequence is TGTGCCAGCAGACTGACAGGCTACGAGCAGTACTTC. This encodes CASRLTGYEQYF.

The rearrangement joins TRBV18 to TRBJ2-7, with 8 bases fitting TRBD1. V trimming: 3 bases; J trimming: 7 bases; junction bases outside the gene matches: 8. The germline V gene has CDR1 KGHSH and CDR2 LQKENI. CDR3 length: 14 amino acids. The CDR3 spells CASSPGTGEVEQYF. The CDR3 bases are TGTGCCAGCTCACCCGGGACAGGCGAGGTGGAGCAGTACTTC. The full variable domain, in which reference TRBV18 and TRBJ2-7 provide the parts outside the CDR3, is NAGVMQNPRHLVRRRGQEARLRCSPMKGHSHVYWYRQLPEEGLKFMVYLQKENIIDESGMPKERFSAEFPKEGPSILRIQQVVRGDSAAYFCASSPGTGEVEQYFGPGTRLTVT.

The genes are TRBV12-5 and TRBJ2-3; 9 bases map to TRBD1. The germline gives CDR1 LGHNT, CDR2 FRNRAP. This CDR3 region has 15 residues. After removal of 1 base from V and 8 bases from J, the junction contained 7 bases not matched to a gene. The CDR3 region has the DNA TGTGCTAGTGGTTTGGAAACAGGGGGCGCGGCTACGCAGTATTTT. Translated, it gives CASGLETGGAATQYF.

The chain uses TRBV28 and TRBJ2-2; weak D call: TRBD2 (6 bases). The V gene lost 3 bases and the J gene lost 4 bases, with 9 bases spanning the gap. The CDR3 spans 14 residues. Germline V gene lookup returns CDR1 MDHEN and CDR2 SYDVKM. DNA of the CDR3: TGTGCCAGCAGTTTGATACTAGCCACCGGGGAGCTGTTTTTT. Protein: CASSLILATGELFF.

This CDR3 reads CASSIDSELYGYTF. DNA for the CDR3: TGTGCCAGCAGTATAGACAGTGAACTCTATGGCTACACCTTC. The J gene is TRBJ1-2, the V gene TRBV28; TRBD1 might be the D (5 bases). There are 14 residues in the CDR3. Between the trimmed V and J ends, which lost 5 bases and 4 bases, there was a span of 14 bases. Germline V gene sequence: CDR1 MDHEN, CDR2 SYDVKM.

This clone has just one count. Here the CDR3 reads CASRAQPYSRVGATQYF. The CDR3 DNA reads TGTGCCAGCAGAGCCCAACCCTACTCTAGAGTGGGTGCTACGCAGTATTTT. The V call is TRBV2, the J call TRBJ2-3; no clear D gene. CDR1 and CDR2 (germline): SNHLY, FYNNEI. The CDR3 runs to 17 residues. V was clipped by 6 bases and J by 8 bases, with 27 bases between them.

The chain joins TRBV5-1 to TRBJ2-7, with 8 nucleotides matching TRBD1. Germline CDR1 reads SGHRS; CDR2 reads YFSETQ. Trimming took 2 bases from V and 5 from J; bases not matched to a gene: 3. The CDR3 spans 13 residues. The CDR3 sequence: CASSLNRGDEQYF. The CDR3 nucleotides read TGCGCCAGCAGCTTAAACAGGGGGGACGAGCAGTACTTC. Drawing the rest from reference TRBV5-1 and TRBJ2-7, the complete variable domain is KAGVTQTPRYLIKTRGQQVTLSCSPISGHRSVSWYQQTPGQGLQFLFEYFSETQRNKGNFPGRFSGRQFSNSRSEMNVSTLELGDSALYLCASSLNRGDEQYFGPGTRLTVT.

The chain couples TRBV18 to TRBJ1-1; 9 bases are shared with TRBD1. Trimming removed 5 bases from V and 5 bases from J; junction bases left unmatched: 9. The CDR3 has 15 amino acids. Germline values: CDR1 KGHSH, CDR2 LQKENI. CDR3 in amino acids: CASSIGQGRITEAFF. The CDR3 DNA is TGTGCCAGCTCAATAGGACAGGGGCGAATTACTGAAGCTTTCTTT.

The rearrangement links TRBV27 to TRBJ1-1, with D tentatively TRBD1 (6 bases). Germline CDR1 is MNHEY and CDR2 is SMNVEV (reference sequence). The CDR3 has 15 residues. Trimming shortened V by 7 bases and J by 5 bases, and 20 bases separated the two germline ends. CDR3 in amino acids: CASNKIGGLETEAFF. CDR3 in DNA: TGTGCCAGCAACAAGATCGGGGGGCTAGAGACTGAAGCTTTCTTT.